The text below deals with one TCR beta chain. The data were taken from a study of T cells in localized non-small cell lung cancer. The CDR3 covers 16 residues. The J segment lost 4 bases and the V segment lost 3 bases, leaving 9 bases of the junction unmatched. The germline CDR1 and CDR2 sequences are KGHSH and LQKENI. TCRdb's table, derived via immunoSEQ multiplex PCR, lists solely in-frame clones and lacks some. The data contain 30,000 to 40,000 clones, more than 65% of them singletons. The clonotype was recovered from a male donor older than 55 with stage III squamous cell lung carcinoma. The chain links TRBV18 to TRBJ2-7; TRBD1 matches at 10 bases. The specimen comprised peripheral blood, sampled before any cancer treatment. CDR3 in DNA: TGTGCCAGCTCACCTAGCAGGGGGACAGGGGCGTACGAGCAGTACTTC. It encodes CASSPSRGTGAYEQYF.